This T cell receptor beta chain was sequenced for a study of memory CD4+ T cells and cytomegalovirus serostatus. Only in-frame clones appear in the TCRdb table, and some are missing; sequencing was by immunoSEQ multiplex PCR. This table has approximately 52,000 clones, roughly 78% appearing once. Single viable CD3+CD4+CD8-CD45RO+ cells were sorted as the memory CD4+ T cells. CD4+ T cells were isolated by positive magnetic selection. The V gene's germline CDR1 is SGHTA and CDR2 FQGNSA. This CDR3 is 15 amino acids long. Trimming cost V 4 bases and J 8 bases; bases outside gene matches: 10. The chain carries TRBV7-2 and TRBJ2-2; 7 bases align to TRBD2. Sequencing used memory CD4+ T cells from blood. This clonotype was sampled from an adult in good health and CMV-seronegative. CDR3 DNA sequence: TGTGCCAGCAGCTCGTCCCCGTGGGGGGGTGGGGAGCTGTTTTTT. Its translation: CASSSSPWGGGELFF.